This TCR beta chain was recovered during a study of cytomegalovirus exposure and HLA in healthy donors. Study-wide background: HLA-typed donors were the source of 83 million or so unique TCRs, which an early data release held. Regarding the study as a whole: A later analysis showed TCR association rates differing by HLA locus, peaking at DRB1 and lowest at HLA-C. Earlier analysis looked at TCR beta V segments, and most were productive about 90% or about 30% of the time. It emerged from a later analysis that several of the most significant clusters appeared to be linked to common viral pathogens.

In germline, CDR1 is SGHRS, CDR2 YFSETQ. This CDR3 region has 15 residues. With 0 bases removed from V and 2 bases from J, the gap between germline ends came to 8 bases. About this clone itself: What it recognizes is unknown. Other DNA sequences within the sample encode an identical CDR3.

The PCR had 60 Vbeta and 13 Jbeta primers. Libraries were prepared by immunoSEQ multiplex PCR; TCRdb keeps only in-frame clonotypes and omits some of them. The top ten hold about 1.8% of the sample, which has about 120,000 clones, roughly four fifths seen once. This rearrangement joins TRBV5-1 to TRBJ2-2; possible D gene TRBD2, 6 bases. This TCR derives from a man aged 40-49 years in good health and CMV-seronegative. Sequenced material: PBMCs. The CDR3: CASSLGGTNTGELFF. The CDR3 region has the DNA TGCGCCAGCAGCTTGGGAGGGACTAACACCGGGGAGCTGTTTTTT.